The table lists the clone carrying this TCR beta chain with a few counts. The antigen is not known. The entry originates in a study of blood T cells in healthy people across ages. A second PCR, run for roughly 7 to 12 cycles, used a sample-barcoded 5' primer plus a J-beta primer mix. TCRdb reprocessed the 5' RACE reads via MiXCR and lists one record per CDR3 protein. The sample has roughly 800,000 distinct CDR3 sequences, 20% to 30% seen once. This CDR3 is 15 amino acids long. Findings of the study overall: The long-lived group displayed more naive CD4+ cells, plus higher diversity, than the aged donors did.

The data were also submitted as part of a second study, on T cells of mothers and their children. That work adds: Each donor was one of three healthy Caucasian mothers or one of their six children.

The chain recombines TRBV12-3 or TRBV12-4 with TRBJ2-5; 9 bases map to TRBD1. The J call may be in error: the DNA end matches TRBJ2-7 better. This sequence originates from a boy younger than 18 in good health. Sequenced input: blood. Written as DNA, the CDR3 is TGTGCCAGCAGTTTAATTGGGACAGGGTTTTACGAGCAGTACTTC. Its protein is CASSLIGTGFYEQYF.